The rows below give T cell receptor beta chains drawn from one sample of a study of T cell responses to AZD1222 COVID-19 vaccine. Repertoires were generated with immunoSEQ multiplex PCR, while TCRdb's copy carries only in-frame clones and drops some. The data contain some 130,000 clones, nearly 95% of them singletons. The sequencing used peripheral blood, collected on day 0 of AZD1222 vaccination. The origin of the receptors is an adult in good health. CDR3s include the opening cysteine and the closing phenylalanine or tryptophan. The D gene is left open where the match is weak. Expanded clones are given a class, and other clones once, few, many or no size at all.

D gene | J gene | clone size | V gene | CDR3 length | CDR3 DNA | CDR3 protein
TRBD1 | TRBJ1-2 | - | TRBV6-6 | 15 | TGTGCCAGCAGCGAAAGCAGGGGGAGGGACTATGGCTACACCTTC | CASSESRGRDYGYTF
- | TRBJ2-7 | - | TRBV5-8 | 14 | TGTGCCAGCAGCTTGCGGGGTCACCACTACGAGCAGTACTTC | CASSLRGHHYEQYF
TRBD1 | TRBJ1-2 | - | TRBV12-3/TRBV12-4 | 13 | TGTGCCAGCAGTTGGGACAGGGGTTATGGCTACACCTTC | CASSWDRGYGYTF
- | TRBJ1-1 | - | TRBV5-1 | 13 | TGCGCCAGCAGCTTGAAGGGGAGCACTGAAGCTTTCTTT | CASSLKGSTEAFF
- | TRBJ1-5 | - | TRBV2 | 14 | TGTGCCAGCAGTGAGAGTCAGGGAGGTCAGCCCCAGCATTTT | CASSESQGGQPQHF
- | TRBJ2-7 | few | TRBV5-1 | 13 | TGCGCCAGCAGCCTGGACGGATCAGCCGAGCAGTACTTC | CASSLDGSAEQYF
TRBD2 | TRBJ2-2 | - | TRBV9 | 17 | TGTGCCAGCAGCGCTTTAGCGGGGGGCTCGATGACCGGGGAGCTGTTTTTT | CASSALAGGSMTGELFF
TRBD1 | TRBJ1-3 | - | TRBV7-8 | 16 | TGTGCCAGCAGCTTTTGGACAGGGGGTAACAGAAACACCATATATTTT | CASSFWTGGNRNTIYF
- | TRBJ1-1 | - | TRBV7-3 | 15 | TGTGCCAGCAGCCCACCGGGACGACCGAACACTGAAGCTTTCTTT | CASSPPGRPNTEAFF
- | TRBJ1-5 | - | TRBV2 | 14 | TGTGCCAGCAGAAAGGGGGGGATCAATCAGCCCCAGCATTTT | CASRKGGINQPQHF
TRBD1 | TRBJ2-7 | - | TRBV18 | 15 | TGTGCCAGCTCACCATTAGGACAGGGGATCCACGAGCAGTACTTC | CASSPLGQGIHEQYF
- | TRBJ2-7 | - | TRBV5-4 | 14 | TGTGCCAGCAGCCCGAAGGCTTCTCCCTACGAGCAGTACTTC | CASSPKASPYEQYF
TRBD1 | TRBJ1-4 | - | TRBV2 | 15 | TGTGCCAGCAGGGGGACAGGGGCCCGTAATGAAAAACTGTTTTTT | CASRGTGARNEKLFF
- | TRBJ2-7 | - | TRBV21-1 | 13 | TGTGCCAGCAGCAATCGACAGTCTCGGGAGCAGTACTTC | CASSNRQSREQYF
- | TRBJ1-2 | - | TRBV27 | 14 | TGTGCCAGCAGTTTATACGGAGTCGGCTATGGCTACACCTTC | CASSLYGVGYGYTF
TRBD2 | TRBJ2-3 | - | TRBV10-2 | 19 | TGCGCCAGCAGGGACAAAAGGACTAGCGGGGGTTCGGGCACAGATACGCAGTATTTT | CASRDKRTSGGSGTDTQYF
- | TRBJ1-5 | - | TRBV28 | 16 | TGTGCCAGCACTACAGTGTGGGGAGGTGTAAATCAGCCCCAGCATTTT | CASTTVWGGVNQPQHF
TRBD2 | TRBJ2-3 | once | TRBV6-1 | 14 | TGTGCCAGCAGTGAGATAGCGGGATTGGATACGCAGTATTTT | CASSEIAGLDTQYF
- | TRBJ1-5 | - | TRBV19 | 16 | TGTGCCAGTCGAAGGGCCGATGGGGGTAGTGGTCAGCCCCAGCATTTT | CASRRADGGSGQPQHF
- | TRBJ1-5 | - | TRBV19 | 13 | TGTGGATCCAGGGAGGAGGGGTATCAGCCCCAGCATTTT | CGSREEGYQPQHF
TRBD2 | TRBJ2-1 | - | TRBV14 | 17 | TGTGCCAGCAGCCCCGGCACTATAGCGGGAGTACGTAATGAGCAGTTCTTC | CASSPGTIAGVRNEQFF
TRBD1 | TRBJ1-1 | - | TRBV7-3 | 14 | TGTGCCAGCAGCTTCGGACAGGGCAACACTGAAGCTTTCTTT | CASSFGQGNTEAFF
- | TRBJ1-3 | - | TRBV9 | 15 | TGTGCCAGCAGCGTAGGGGGTCCGTCTGGAAACACCATATATTTT | CASSVGGPSGNTIYF
- | TRBJ1-5 | - | TRBV19 | 12 | TGTGCCAGTAGTATATGGGGACAGCCCCAGCATTTT | CASSIWGQPQHF
TRBD1 | TRBJ1-4 | once | TRBV6-1 | 15 | TGTGCCAGCAGTGAACCGGGGACAGGAGGTGAAAAACTGTTTTTT | CASSEPGTGGEKLFF
- | TRBJ2-7 | - | TRBV6-5 | 11 | TGTGCCAGCAGTCTTACAGGGAAACAGTACTTC | CASSLTGKQYF
- | TRBJ2-1 | once | TRBV5-1 | 12 | TGCGCCAGCAGCTTGGAGTACAATGAGCAGTTCTTC | CASSLEYNEQFF
TRBD2 | TRBJ2-7 | - | TRBV28 | 14 | TGTGCCAGCAGCCCCGCCGGGAGGTCTTACGAGCAGTACTTC | CASSPAGRSYEQYF
- | TRBJ1-4 | - | TRBV19 | 12 | TGTGCCAGTAACGGGGCGAGAGAAAAACTGTTTTTT | CASNGAREKLFF
TRBD1 | TRBJ1-6 | - | TRBV7-2 | 15 | TGTGCCAGCAGCTTAGGGAGACAGGGTGGTTCACCCCTCCACTTT | CASSLGRQGGSPLHF
TRBD2 | TRBJ2-5 | - | TRBV6-5 | 16 | TGTGCCAGCAGTTACCCCGGACTAGCGGGAGGAGAGACCCAGTACTTC | CASSYPGLAGGETQYF
TRBD2 | TRBJ2-2 | - | TRBV19 | 16 | TGTGCCAGTAGTACAGGACTAGCGGGAGCAACCGGGGAGCTGTTTTTT | CASSTGLAGATGELFF
- | TRBJ1-5 | - | TRBV19 | 15 | TGTGCCAGTAGTATACGATTAGGGGGCAATCAGCCCCAGCATTTT | CASSIRLGGNQPQHF
- | TRBJ2-7 | - | TRBV27 | 16 | TGTGCCAGCAGTCCCACTCCAGTAGGTGGAGTATACGAGCAGTACTTC | CASSPTPVGGVYEQYF
- | TRBJ2-7 | - | TRBV5-1 | 14 | TGCGCCAGCAGCTTGGAGGGGACACCCTACGAGCAGTACTTC | CASSLEGTPYEQYF
- | TRBJ1-4 | - | TRBV29-1 | 13 | TGCAGCGTTGAAGGAGGGGTCGGTGAAAAACTGTTTTTT | CSVEGGVGEKLFF
TRBD2 | TRBJ2-1 | - | TRBV29-1 | 15 | TGCAGCGTTGGGGGTGTATGGGCGGGAGATCATGAGCAGTTCTTC | CSVGGVWAGDHEQFF
- | TRBJ2-1 | once | TRBV29-1 | 11 | TGCAGCGCAGGTCGGGGGAACAGGGACTTCTTC | CSAGRGNRDFF
- | TRBJ2-2 | - | TRBV7-3 | 15 | TGTGCCAGCAGGCAAGGTTTCGCGAACACCGGGGAGCTGTTTTTT | CASRQGFANTGELFF
- | TRBJ2-2 | - | TRBV29-1 | 11 | TGCAGCGTTGCTAGGGCCGGGGAGCTGTTTTTT | CSVARAGELFF
- | TRBJ2-1 | - | TRBV12-3/TRBV12-4 | 13 | TGTGCCACCCGCTCCAGCTCCTACAATGAGCAGTTCTTC | CATRSSSYNEQFF